This TCR beta chain was obtained from a study of blood T cells in healthy people across ages (dated by TCRdb to between 2015 and 2017). Notes on the research overall: In model experiments, template switching captured about one uniquely barcoded TCR beta cDNA molecule for every two T cells. Using deep sequencing normalized with unique cDNA molecular identifiers, the study measured how TCR beta repertoire diversity changes with age. Four age groups were formed from the donors: young (average approximately 15 years), middle-aged (less than 40), aged (62) and long-lived (about 75). To avoid experimental bias, donors of different ages were distributed randomly across sequencing lanes. Using the same blood draw, the study looked at two additional independent replicas of 1 million unique cDNA reads for two donors, one aged 18 to 30 and the other aged 80 or older.

The study at large found these results: Because profiling used bulk unsorted PBMCs, naive and antigen-experienced compartments could not be compared conclusively. The long-lived group showed more naive CD4+ T cells, fewer expanded clones and increased TCR diversity than the aged group, suggesting age selection. Because donor CMV infection status was unknown, age-related changes in expanded clonotypes were potentially confounded. Total diversity estimates from one million sequenced T cells were considered lower bounds and underestimates. A strong correlation was found between observed TCR beta diversity and the percentage of naive T cells measured by flow cytometry. As age increased, observed TCR beta diversity per million T cells dropped in a roughly linear way, and a significant reduction was already evident by age 40.

A word on this clonotype: The antigen this receptor binds is unknown. Base qualities are not recorded, but no much larger clone differs from it by a single base.

Libraries were built with 5' RACE. For sequencing, an Illumina HiSeq 2500 was employed. The second PCR ran for roughly 7 to 12 cycles and used a J-beta primer mix along with a sample-barcoded 5' primer. A unique molecular identifier was introduced onto each TCR beta cDNA molecule by a template-switch 5' adaptor carrying 12 random nucleotides. Each sample yielded at least 2.5 million CDR3-containing paired-end reads. First-strand cDNA was synthesized from all RNA with the Mint cDNA synthesis kit, primed by a TRBC-specific oligonucleotide. After uracil-DNA glycosylase treatment, a first 18-cycle PCR used universal primers M1SS and BC2_uni_R on all cDNA. The authors' pipeline ran thus. Normalization of each sample was performed by random selection of 1 million high-quality reads, each carrying a distinct molecular identifier. Instead of being binned into consensus sequences, reads with shared molecular identifiers were discarded. MiTCR, run with a Q25 quality threshold and the strictest error-elimination algorithm, handled CDR3 identification, clonotype clustering and error correction. A nonparametric unseen species model with Euler transformation was used to estimate a lower bound on total TCR beta diversity. TCRdb reran the public reads through fastp at Q25 and MiXCR, keeping productive beta chains. Each entry is one CDR3 protein sequence, shown with its most common DNA and genes. The V and J calls were determined by TCRdb, not by the authors. Here the sample has approximately 670,000 distinct CDR3 sequences; less than 45% occur a single time. The ten top clones hold about 30% of the sample.

As encoded in the germline V gene (reference sequence), CDR1 is SEHNR while CDR2 is FQNEAQ. V and J lose 0 bases and 0 bases, and a span of 12 bases separates them. The CDR3, from cysteine to phenylalanine, totals 16 residues. The retained sequence is limited to the CDR3, 48 bases, with the frame set at the first base. The roughly 37 donors, aged roughly 6 to 95 years, were systemically healthy Caucasian individuals from Russia. Roughly 10 milliliters of peripheral blood were drawn from each donor into EDTA-treated Vacutainer tubes. Ficoll-Paque density-gradient centrifugation was used to isolate PBMCs, with at least 6.5 million per sample. Total RNA was extracted from PBMCs with Trizol reagent, with at least 6 micrograms obtained per sample. For every donor, an aliquot of PBMCs went through flow cytometry to measure the percentages of naive CD45RAhigh/CD27high T cells.

The sequencing sample was made of blood. The receptor chain draws on TRBV7-9 and TRBJ2-7; the D gene is unclear. This sequence originates from a man older than 75 in good health. The CDR3 is CASSLAVAQSSYEQYF. The nucleotide sequence is TGTGCCAGCAGCTTAGCCGTGGCCCAGAGCTCCTACGAGCAGTACTTC.